A single sample is the source of the 26 T cell receptor beta chains below, sequenced in a study of T cell repertoires in cytomegalovirus infection (dated by TCRdb to the late 2010s). Sequencing took place on an Illumina HiSeq 1500. TCRdb ran its own pipeline on the public reads, namely fastp trimming at Q25 and MiXCR clone calling, and kept in-frame beta chains. CDR3 protein sequences are deduplicated, and each keeps its most common genes and DNA. In this sample the table shows about 140,000 distinct CDR3 sequences, about 6.3% of which occur a single time. The ten largest clones represent roughly 17% of the sample. Sequencing was performed on PBMCs. The receptors come from a human donor in good health (CMV status not recorded). Some clones in this sample may be carry-over from other donors' samples.

This clonotype was detected ten times or more. The chain employs TRBV2 and TRBJ2-1; 11 bases are a match to TRBD2. From germline, CDR1 is SNHLY and CDR2 FYNNEI. V was clipped by 6 bases and J by 5 bases; unmatched bases: 6. The length of the CDR3 is 15 residues. The CDR3 coding sequence is TGTGCCAGCAGGGTAGCGGGGGGGCCCCACAATGAGCAGTTCTTC. It codes for CASRVAGGPHNEQFF.

This clonotype was picked up many times. CDR3 region: CASSLGPAGGGRTDTQYF. For the CDR3, the DNA is TGTGCCAGCAGCTTGGGTCCGGCTGGCGGGGGGCGCACAGATACGCAGTATTTT. The chain uses TRBV7-2 and TRBJ2-3; TRBD2 matches 8 bases. The CDR3 contains 18 residues. Germline loops: CDR1 SGHTA, CDR2 FQGNSA. V shed 3 bases, J shed 1 base, and the junction held 12 bases outside the gene matches. The whole variable domain, remainder taken from reference TRBV7-2 and TRBJ2-3, is GAGVSQSPSNKVTEKGKDVELRCDPISGHTALYWYRQSLGQGLEFLIYFQGNSAPDKSGLPSDRFSAERTGGSVSTLTIQRTQQEDSAVYLCASSLGPAGGGRTDTQYFGPGTRLTVL.

This clonotype was counted at least ten times. J is TRBJ1-2 and V is TRBV7-2, with no clear D. Trimming left V 7 bases short and J 4 bases short, with 10 bases between. In germline, CDR1 is SGHTA, CDR2 FQGNSA. The CDR3 spans 12 residues. The CDR3 protein is CASTLEGYGYTF. The CDR3 nucleotides are TGTGCCAGCACCCTCGAGGGCTATGGCTACACCTTC.

This chain connects TRBV29-1 to TRBJ1-1, with D perhaps matching TRBD1 (5 bases). CDR3 length: 16 amino acids. V was shortened by 0 bases and J by 6 bases, with 20 bases between the two germline ends. Germline CDR1 reads SQVTM; CDR2 reads ANQGSEA. The CDR3 protein is CSVEDPLVSGGAEAFF. The CDR3 DNA is TGCAGCGTTGAAGATCCGCTAGTTTCGGGGGGAGCTGAAGCTTTCTTT.

This clonotype was recorded at least ten times. The gene calls are TRBV20-1 and TRBJ1-2; tentatively, D is TRBD1 (5 bases). Germline CDR1 reads DFQATT; CDR2 reads SNEGSKA (reference sequence). The V and J ends lost 1 base and 2 bases respectively, with 14 bases between them. The CDR3 sequence is 15 residues long. CDR3 sequence reads: CSARGRGQGNYGYTF. In DNA, the CDR3 is TGCAGTGCTAGAGGTCGCGGGCAGGGAAACTATGGCTACACCTTC.

This clonotype was observed many times. The chain links TRBV12-3 or TRBV12-4 to TRBJ2-3; TRBD2 matches 9 bases. The CDR3 loop spans 17 amino acids. Trimming removed 5 bases from V and 1 base from J; junction bases left unmatched: 10. Written as DNA, the CDR3 is TGTGCCAGCAGTCTAGATAGTCGACTAGCGGGCACAGATACGCAGTATTTT. Translation gives CASSLDSRLAGTDTQYF.

This clonotype was counted only a few times. V gene TRBV14 combines with J gene TRBJ2-3; D might be TRBD2 (6 bases). The CDR3 extends over 14 amino acids. Trimming took 4 bases from V and 6 from J, leaving 14 bases between them. Looked up from germline, CDR1 is SGHDN and CDR2 is FVKESK. Here the CDR3 reads CASSRGLAYDTQYF. The CDR3 DNA sequence: TGTGCCAGCAGCCGGGGACTGGCTTATGATACGCAGTATTTT.

This clonotype was picked up many times. The chain combines TRBV7-2 with TRBJ2-2; tentatively, D is TRBD2 (6 bases). Trimming left V 4 bases short and J 7 bases short, with 13 bases between. The germline V gene encodes CDR1 SGHTA and CDR2 FQGNSA. This CDR3 has 14 amino acids. The CDR3 coding sequence is TGTGCCAGCAGCTCCCCGAGACTAGTCGGGGAGCTGTTTTTT. Encoded protein: CASSSPRLVGELFF.

This clonotype appeared many times. V usage is TRBV7-8 and J usage is TRBJ2-7; D may be TRBD1 (5 bases). The V gene's germline CDR1 is SGHVS and CDR2 FQNEAQ. V was cut by 1 base and J by 0 bases, with 7 bases left in between. The CDR3 length is 14 residues. Written as DNA, the CDR3 is TGTGCCAGCAGCTTAGGGACACTCTCCTACGAGCAGTACTTC. Protein sequence: CASSLGTLSYEQYF.

This clonotype was recorded a few times. J is TRBJ2-2 and V is TRBV5-4; possibly TRBD2 for D (5 bases). Germline loops: CDR1 SGHNT, CDR2 YYREEE (reference sequence). CDR3 length equals 14 residues. V gave up 0 bases and J gave up 7 bases, with 10 bases separating them. CDR3 in DNA: TGTGCCAGCAGCTTGGTGGCTAGCAGCGGGGAGCTGTTTTTT. It is translated as CASSLVASSGELFF.

The chain employs TRBV6-2 or TRBV6-3 and TRBJ2-3; 7 nucleotides line up with TRBD1. Germline CDR1 reads MNHEY; CDR2 reads SVGEGT. J was trimmed by 0 bases and V by 8 bases; bases with no gene match: 8. There are 15 residues in the CDR3. The CDR3 sequence is CASGYGTESTDTQYF. As DNA, the CDR3 is TGTGCCAGCGGCTACGGGACAGAAAGCACAGATACGCAGTATTTT.

This clonotype was detected ten times or more. The rearrangement links TRBV7-2 to TRBJ2-7; D gene ambiguous. Trimming removed 8 bases from V and 0 bases from J, with 11 bases in between. The CDR3 totals 13 residues. Germline loops: CDR1 SGHTA, CDR2 FQGNSA. CDR3 amino acids: CASGKGPSYEQYF. The CDR3 DNA is TGTGCCAGCGGGAAAGGGCCCTCCTACGAGCAGTACTTC.

This clonotype was picked up many times. The J gene is TRBJ1-2, the V gene TRBV7-2; no reliable D call. The CDR3 is made up of 13 amino acids. Deletions cut 2 bases from V and 8 bases from J, with 12 bases between. Germline CDR1 is SGHTA and CDR2 is FQGNSA. CDR3 sequence (DNA): TGTGCCAGCAGCTTATCGGCGGCGGAGGGCTACACCTTC. Encoded protein: CASSLSAAEGYTF.

CDR3 DNA: TGTGCCAGTAGTGGATCCCACTGGGGCGAGCAGTACTTC. Protein sequence: CASSGSHWGEQYF. This chain uses TRBV19 with TRBJ2-7, with unresolved D. CDR1 and CDR2 from the germline V gene are LNHDA and SQIVND (reference sequence). V shed 5 bases and J shed 6 bases, with 14 bases lying between them. There are 13 residues in the CDR3.

This clonotype was seen ten or more times. This sequence joins TRBV28 and TRBJ2-1; 9 bases map to TRBD1. In germline, CDR1 is MDHEN, CDR2 SYDVKM. V was clipped by 5 bases and J by 8 bases; unmatched bases: 16. The CDR3 totals 17 residues. The CDR3 nucleotides are TGTGCCAGCAGTCCCGGTTCGGGGACAGGGAACTCCCATGAGCAGTTCTTC. Encoded protein: CASSPGSGTGNSHEQFF.

This clonotype occurred many times. This sequence joins TRBV7-2 and TRBJ1-1; D unclear. V lost 5 bases to trimming and J lost 0 bases, with 13 bases between them. Germline V gene data show CDR1 as SGHTA and CDR2 as FQGNSA. The length of the CDR3 is 15 residues. CDR3 amino acids: CASSPWSTVNTEAFF. In DNA form, the CDR3 reads TGTGCCAGCAGCCCCTGGTCTACGGTGAACACTGAAGCTTTCTTT.

This clonotype has just a few counts. J is TRBJ2-3 and V is TRBV19; D is ambiguous. Germline CDR1 reads LNHDA; CDR2 reads SQIVND (reference sequence). The V and J ends lost 1 base and 3 bases respectively, with 8 bases between them. The CDR3 covers 14 residues. The CDR3 DNA follows: TGTGCCAGTAGTATAGTAGTTTATACAGATACGCAGTATTTT. Amino acids: CASSIVVYTDTQYF.

The V and J genes are TRBV2 and TRBJ1-1; D unclear. Trimming shortened V by 6 bases and J by 10 bases, and 21 bases separated the two germline ends. The CDR3 has 14 amino acids. Germline CDR1 reads SNHLY; CDR2 reads FYNNEI. CDR3 region: CASRWATASGSAFF. Here the CDR3 DNA reads TGTGCCAGCAGATGGGCTACGGCCTCCGGATCAGCTTTCTTT. Drawing the rest from reference TRBV2 and TRBJ1-1, the complete variable domain is EPEVTQTPSHQVTQMGQEVILRCVPISNHLYFYWYRQILGQKVEFLVSFYNNEISEKSEIFDDQFSVERPDGSNFTLKIRSTKLEDSAMYFCASRWATASGSAFFGQGTRLTVV.

This clonotype turned up a few times. The chain has TRBV2 and TRBJ2-7; TRBD2 matches 8 bases. Germline CDR1 SNHLY, CDR2 FYNNEI. The V and J ends lost 7 bases and 5 bases, in that order; junction bases with no gene match: 10. The CDR3 has 14 residues. CDR3 region: CASNLLGGEDEQYF. In nucleotides, the CDR3 is TGTGCCAGCAATCTGCTCGGGGGGGAGGACGAGCAGTACTTC.

This clonotype was seen repeatedly, ten times or more. The chain joins TRBV7-2 to TRBJ2-5, with D tentatively TRBD1 (6 bases). The V end was cut by 5 bases, the J end by 2 bases, with 15 bases between. The CDR3 is made up of 15 amino acids. The germline gives CDR1 SGHTA, CDR2 FQGNSA. CDR3 amino acids: CASSRRTTGQETQYF. Here the CDR3 DNA reads TGTGCCAGCAGCCGGCGGACGACAGGACAAGAGACCCAGTACTTC. Complete variable domain (other parts from reference TRBV7-2 and TRBJ2-5): GAGVSQSPSNKVTEKGKDVELRCDPISGHTALYWYRQSLGQGLEFLIYFQGNSAPDKSGLPSDRFSAERTGGSVSTLTIQRTQQEDSAVYLCASSRRTTGQETQYFGPGTRLLVL.

This clonotype was recorded at least ten times. This chain joins TRBV7-2 and TRBJ1-5; D call uncertain. Trimming pared 1 base from V and 1 base from J, leaving 5 bases between. The germline V gene has CDR1 SGHTA and CDR2 FQGNSA. There are 14 residues in the CDR3. CDR3 loop: CASSLDSSNQPQHF. In nucleotides, the CDR3 is TGTGCCAGCAGCTTAGACTCGAGCAATCAGCCCCAGCATTTT.

The chain combines TRBV20-1 with TRBJ1-1, with D unresolved. This CDR3 spans 13 amino acids. The V gene's germline CDR1 is DFQATT and CDR2 SNEGSKA (reference sequence). Deletions cut 1 base from V and 3 bases from J, with 9 bases between. The CDR3 is CSARVRSDTEAFF. Written as DNA, the CDR3 is TGCAGTGCTAGAGTAAGGTCGGACACTGAAGCTTTCTTT.

This clonotype was recorded at least ten times. The V gene is TRBV5-1, the J gene TRBJ1-1; 7 bases are a match to TRBD1. V shed 7 bases and J 0 bases; nucleotides not matched to a gene: 9. The germline CDR1 and CDR2 sequences are SGHRS and YFSETQ. The CDR3 runs to 15 residues. The CDR3 coding sequence is TGCGCCAGCGGGGCTGCGACAGGGTTGAACACTGAAGCTTTCTTT. Residues: CASGAATGLNTEAFF.

V usage is TRBV29-1 and J usage is TRBJ1-1; weak D call: TRBD1 (5 bases). V gave up 3 bases and J gave up 0 bases, with 14 bases separating them. The CDR3 sequence is 15 residues long. The V gene's germline CDR1 is SQVTM and CDR2 ANQGSEA. Written as DNA, the CDR3 is TGCAGCGTTGAGAGACCGAGGGGCTTGAACACTGAAGCTTTCTTT. Translation: CSVERPRGLNTEAFF.

The rearrangement joins TRBV7-6 to TRBJ2-3, with 8 nucleotides matching TRBD2. Germline assignment: CDR1 SGHVS and CDR2 FNYEAQ. The CDR3 is 15 amino acids. Unmatched junction bases numbered 6, after V lost 4 bases and J lost 3 bases. The CDR3 DNA is TGTGCCAGCAGCTCCCCGGGGGGGACGACAGATACGCAGTATTTT. Translation gives CASSSPGGTTDTQYF.

This clonotype was seen many times. The chain employs TRBV29-1 and TRBJ2-1; possibly TRBD2 for D (6 bases). The CDR3 covers 15 residues. Germline V gene sequence: CDR1 SQVTM, CDR2 ANQGSEA. V was cut by 7 bases and J by 1 base, with 17 bases left in between. The CDR3 protein is CSAKPGTQSYNEQFF. In DNA, the CDR3 is TGCAGCGCAAAACCCGGGACTCAGTCCTACAATGAGCAGTTCTTC.